The rows below give T cell receptor beta chains drawn from one sample of a study of graft-versus-host responses after intestinal transplantation. TCRdb's copy holds only in-frame clones and misses some; the assay was immunoSEQ multiplex PCR. The data show approximately 70,000 clones, with roughly 90% seen just once and around 2.3% held by the top ten. Antigen specificity for these receptors is unknown. The sequences come from unstimulated CD8+ T cells sorted from spleen or lymph node cells, collected before intestinal transplant. The receptors stem from a human donor who received an intestinal transplant. Each CDR3 is given with its conserved first and last residue. The D gene is left open where the match is weak. The size field is filled for only some rows; it gives once, few, many or a size class.

J gene	clone size	V gene	D gene	CDR3 protein	CDR3 DNA
TRBJ2-7	-	TRBV25-1	TRBD1	CASSLGTGIGEQYF	TGTGCCAGCAGCCTCGGGACAGGGATCGGCGAGCAGTACTTC
TRBJ1-5	-	TRBV15	-	CATSGRTQQPQHF	TGTGCCACCAGCGGAAGGACACAACAGCCCCAGCATTTT
TRBJ2-3	-	TRBV13	TRBD2	CASSLGGGSTDTQYF	TGTGCCAGCAGCTTGGGCGGGGGGAGCACAGATACGCAGTATTTT
TRBJ1-2	-	TRBV29-1	TRBD1	CSVRTGSFYGYTF	TGCAGCGTAAGGACAGGATCCTTCTATGGCTACACCTTC
TRBJ2-1	-	TRBV6-1	-	CASSDEARGPYNEQFF	TGTGCCAGCAGTGACGAGGCCAGGGGCCCCTACAATGAGCAGTTCTTC
TRBJ1-1	-	TRBV2	TRBD1	CASRNQGGTEAFF	TGTGCCAGCAGGAACCAGGGGGGCACTGAAGCTTTCTTT
TRBJ2-7	-	TRBV6-5	TRBD1	CASRRWDRGHEQYF	TGTGCCAGCAGGAGATGGGACAGGGGACACGAGCAGTACTTC
TRBJ1-3	-	TRBV9	-	CASSRGGADTIYF	TGTGCCAGCAGCCGGGGAGGGGCAGACACCATATATTTT
TRBJ2-7	-	TRBV2	-	CASGTEQYF	TGTGCCAGCGGCACCGAGCAGTACTTC
TRBJ1-1	-	TRBV7-2	-	CASRQFPVFPGLGGPEAFF	TGTGCCAGCAGGCAGTTCCCCGTCTTTCCGGGGCTCGGGGGTCCTGAAGCTTTCTTT
TRBJ2-5	-	TRBV29-1	-	CSVEGTNLGETQYF	TGCAGCGTTGAAGGGACAAATTTGGGGGAGACCCAGTACTTC
TRBJ1-5	once	TRBV27	-	CASSLSGSAGYSNQPQHF	TGTGCCAGCAGTTTATCGGGCTCGGCAGGATATAGCAATCAGCCCCAGCATTTT
TRBJ2-4	-	TRBV6-5	-	CASSELLELNIQYF	TGTGCCAGCAGTGAACTCCTAGAACTGAACATTCAGTACTTC
TRBJ2-2	-	TRBV11-3	-	CASSISGEIGTGELFF	TGTGCCAGCAGCATATCCGGGGAAATAGGCACCGGGGAGCTGTTTTTT
TRBJ2-2	-	TRBV6-4	TRBD2	CASSESSGPGELFF	TGTGCCAGCAGTGAAAGTAGCGGGCCCGGGGAGCTGTTTTTT
TRBJ1-1	-	TRBV4-1	-	CASSLIGRGWYYMNTEAFF	TGCGCCAGCAGCTTGATTGGACGGGGATGGTATTACATGAACACTGAAGCTTTCTTT
TRBJ1-2	once	TRBV9	-	CASSGPEYPYGYTF	TGTGCCAGCAGCGGGCCTGAATACCCCTATGGCTACACCTTC
TRBJ2-2	-	TRBV5-6	-	CASSLGSENTGELFF	TGTGCCAGCAGCTTGGGAAGCGAAAACACCGGGGAGCTGTTTTTT
TRBJ2-5	-	TRBV11-3	-	CASSSRLPQETQYF	TGTGCCAGCAGTTCGAGACTCCCCCAAGAGACCCAGTACTTC
TRBJ2-7	-	TRBV15	TRBD2	CATSTNSGRAIRREQYF	TGTGCCACCAGCACCAATAGCGGGAGGGCTATACGAAGGGAGCAGTACTTC
TRBJ2-5	-	TRBV28	-	CASSLLDSQETQYF	TGTGCCAGCAGTTTACTGGACAGTCAAGAGACCCAGTACTTC
TRBJ1-1	-	TRBV7-2	-	CASSLVRYSTEAFF	TGTGCCAGCAGCTTAGTGAGGTACTCCACTGAAGCTTTCTTT
TRBJ1-6	-	TRBV5-1	-	CASSISGPVNSPLHF	TGCGCCAGCAGCATTAGCGGGCCAGTTAATTCACCCCTCCACTTT
TRBJ2-1	-	TRBV5-1	TRBD1	CASSRHRDRGFEQFF	TGCGCCAGCAGCCGACATCGGGACAGGGGATTTGAGCAGTTCTTC
TRBJ2-7	-	TRBV5-1	TRBD1	CASSPTGGINEQYF	TGCGCCAGCAGCCCGACAGGGGGCATAAACGAGCAGTACTTC
TRBJ2-1	-	TRBV5-1	TRBD1	CASSSGQGSYNEQFF	TGCGCCAGCAGCTCGGGACAGGGCTCCTACAATGAGCAGTTCTTC
TRBJ2-2	once	TRBV4-1	TRBD2	CASSQEGIAGVGSGELFF	TGCGCCAGCAGCCAAGAGGGAATAGCGGGAGTCGGTTCGGGGGAGCTGTTTTTT